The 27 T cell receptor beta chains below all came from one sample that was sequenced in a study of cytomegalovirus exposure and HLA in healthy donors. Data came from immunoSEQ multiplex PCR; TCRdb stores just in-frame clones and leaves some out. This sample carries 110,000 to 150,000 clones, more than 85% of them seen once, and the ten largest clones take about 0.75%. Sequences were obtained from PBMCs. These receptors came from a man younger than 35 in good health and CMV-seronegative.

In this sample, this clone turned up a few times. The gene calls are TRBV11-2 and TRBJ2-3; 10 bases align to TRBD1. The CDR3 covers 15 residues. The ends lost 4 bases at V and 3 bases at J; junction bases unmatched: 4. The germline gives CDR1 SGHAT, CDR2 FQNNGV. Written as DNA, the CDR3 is TGTGCCAGCAGCTCGGACAGGGGGTGGACAGATACGCAGTATTTT. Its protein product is CASSSDRGWTDTQYF.

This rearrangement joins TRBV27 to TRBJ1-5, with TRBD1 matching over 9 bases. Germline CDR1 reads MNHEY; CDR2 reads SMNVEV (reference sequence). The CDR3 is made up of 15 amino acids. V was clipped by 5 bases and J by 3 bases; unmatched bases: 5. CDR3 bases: TGTGCCAGCAGTCCCGGGACAGGGCACAATCAGCCCCAGCATTTT. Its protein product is CASSPGTGHNQPQHF.

CDR3 nucleotide sequence: TGTGCCAGCAGTTCTACGAAGGGGGGCAATCAGCCCCAGCATTTT. It translates to CASSSTKGGNQPQHF. The chain combines TRBV7-9 with TRBJ1-5; TRBD1 is a possible D gene (6 bases). Trimming pared 6 bases from V and 2 bases from J, leaving 14 bases between. Germline assignment: CDR1 SEHNR and CDR2 FQNEAQ (reference sequence). This CDR3 contains 15 residues.

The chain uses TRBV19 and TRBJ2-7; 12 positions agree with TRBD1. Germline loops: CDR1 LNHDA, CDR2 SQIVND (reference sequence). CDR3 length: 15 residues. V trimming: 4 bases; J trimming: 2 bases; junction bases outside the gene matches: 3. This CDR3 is CASSTGTGGAYEQYF. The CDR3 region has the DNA TGTGCCAGTAGTACCGGGACAGGGGGCGCCTACGAGCAGTACTTC.

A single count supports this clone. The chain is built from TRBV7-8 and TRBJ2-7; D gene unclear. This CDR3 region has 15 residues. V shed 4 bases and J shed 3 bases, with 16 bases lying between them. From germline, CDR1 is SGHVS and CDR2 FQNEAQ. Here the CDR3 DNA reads TGTGCCAGCAGCTCAGGCCCCCTCGCCATCTACGAGCAGTACTTC. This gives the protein CASSSGPLAIYEQYF.

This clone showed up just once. The CDR3 loop is CASSPLPGGDYEQYV. CDR3 nucleotide sequence: TGTGCCAGCTCACCATTACCCGGCGGGGACTACGAGCAGTACGTC. V and J are TRBV18 and TRBJ2-7, with D possibly TRBD2 on 6 matching bases. Trimming cost V 2 bases and J 3 bases, with 14 bases left between them. Per germline, CDR1 KGHSH and CDR2 LQKENI. This CDR3 is built from 15 residues.

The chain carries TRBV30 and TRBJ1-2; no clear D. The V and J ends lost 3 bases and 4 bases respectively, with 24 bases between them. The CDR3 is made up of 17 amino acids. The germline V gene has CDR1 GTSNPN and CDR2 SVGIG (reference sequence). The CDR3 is CAWREFATHRFPYGYTF. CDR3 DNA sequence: TGTGCCTGGAGAGAGTTCGCTACGCACCGCTTTCCCTATGGCTACACCTTC.

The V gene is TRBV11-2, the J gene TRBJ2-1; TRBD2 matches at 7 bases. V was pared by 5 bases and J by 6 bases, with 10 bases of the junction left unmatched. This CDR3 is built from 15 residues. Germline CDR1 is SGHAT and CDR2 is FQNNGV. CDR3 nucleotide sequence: TGTGCCAGCAGCCCCCCGGGGGGTCCCCTCAATGAGCAGTTCTTC. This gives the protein CASSPPGGPLNEQFF.

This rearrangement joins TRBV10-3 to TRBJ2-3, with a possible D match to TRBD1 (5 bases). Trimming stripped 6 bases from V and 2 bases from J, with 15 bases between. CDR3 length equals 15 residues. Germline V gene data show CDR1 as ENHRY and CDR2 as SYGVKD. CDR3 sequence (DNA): TGTGCCATCAGCCTAAGTAAACAGGCCACAGATACGCAGTATTTT. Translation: CAISLSKQATDTQYF.

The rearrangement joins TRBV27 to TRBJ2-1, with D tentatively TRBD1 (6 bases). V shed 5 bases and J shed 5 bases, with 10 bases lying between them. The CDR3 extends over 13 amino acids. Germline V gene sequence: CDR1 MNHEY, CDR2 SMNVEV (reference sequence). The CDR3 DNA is TGTGCCAGCAGTCTAGGACAGAACAATGAGCAGTTCTTC. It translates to CASSLGQNNEQFF.

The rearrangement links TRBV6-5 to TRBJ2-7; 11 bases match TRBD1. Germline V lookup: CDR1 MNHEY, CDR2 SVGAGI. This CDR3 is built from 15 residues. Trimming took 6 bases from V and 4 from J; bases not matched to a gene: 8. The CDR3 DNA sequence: TGTGCCAGCAGCCGGACAGGGGGCACTGGTTACGAGCAGTACTTC. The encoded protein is CASSRTGGTGYEQYF.

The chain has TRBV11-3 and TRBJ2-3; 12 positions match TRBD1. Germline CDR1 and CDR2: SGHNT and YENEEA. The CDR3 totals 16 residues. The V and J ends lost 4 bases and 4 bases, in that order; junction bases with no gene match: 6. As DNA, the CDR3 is TGTGCCAGCAGCTCCCCGGGACAGGGGGCCGCAGATACGCAGTATTTT. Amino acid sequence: CASSSPGQGAADTQYF. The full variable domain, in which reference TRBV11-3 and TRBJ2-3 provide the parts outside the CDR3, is EAGVVQSPRYKIIEKKQPVAFWCNPISGHNTLYWYLQNLGQGPELLIRYENEEAVDDSQLPKDRFSAERLKGVDSTLKIQPAELGDSAVYLCASSSPGQGAADTQYFGPGTRLTVL.

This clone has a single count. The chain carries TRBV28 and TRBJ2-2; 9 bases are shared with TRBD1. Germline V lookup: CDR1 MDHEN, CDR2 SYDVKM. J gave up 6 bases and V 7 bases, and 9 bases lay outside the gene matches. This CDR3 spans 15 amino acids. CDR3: CASTPGTGKAGELFF. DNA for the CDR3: TGTGCCAGCACTCCCGGGACAGGGAAGGCCGGGGAGCTGTTTTTT.

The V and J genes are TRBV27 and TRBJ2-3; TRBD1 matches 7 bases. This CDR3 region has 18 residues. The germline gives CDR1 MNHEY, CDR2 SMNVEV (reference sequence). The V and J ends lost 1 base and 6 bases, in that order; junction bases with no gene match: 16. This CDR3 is CASSLFSIGARGRDTQYF. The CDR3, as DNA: TGTGCCAGCAGTTTATTCTCTATCGGTGCGAGGGGGCGCGATACGCAGTATTTT.

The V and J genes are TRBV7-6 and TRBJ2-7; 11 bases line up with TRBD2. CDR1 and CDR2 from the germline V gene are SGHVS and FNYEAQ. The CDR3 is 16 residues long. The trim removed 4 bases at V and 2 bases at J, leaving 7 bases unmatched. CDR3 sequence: CASSSGTSGLPYEQYF. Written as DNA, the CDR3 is TGTGCCAGCAGCTCGGGGACTAGCGGACTCCCCTACGAGCAGTACTTC. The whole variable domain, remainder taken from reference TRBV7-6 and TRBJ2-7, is GAGVSQSPRYKVTKRGQDVALRCDPISGHVSLYWYRQALGQGPEFLTYFNYEAQQDKSGLPNDRFSAERPEGSISTLTIQRTEQRDSAMYRCASSSGTSGLPYEQYFGPGTRLTVT.

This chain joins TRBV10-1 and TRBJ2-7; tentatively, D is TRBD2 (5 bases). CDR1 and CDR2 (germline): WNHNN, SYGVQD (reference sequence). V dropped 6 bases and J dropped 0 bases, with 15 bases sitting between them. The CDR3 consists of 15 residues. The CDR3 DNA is TGCGCCAGCAGCCCTAGACTGGGGAGCTCCTACGAGCAGTACGTC. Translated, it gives CASSPRLGSSYEQYV.

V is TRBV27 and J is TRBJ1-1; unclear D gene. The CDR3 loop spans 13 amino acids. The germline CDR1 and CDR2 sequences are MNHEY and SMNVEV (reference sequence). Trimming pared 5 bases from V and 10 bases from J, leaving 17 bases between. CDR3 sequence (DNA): TGTGCCAGCAGTCCAGACCCGGGGAATCGAGCTTTCTTT. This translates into CASSPDPGNRAFF.

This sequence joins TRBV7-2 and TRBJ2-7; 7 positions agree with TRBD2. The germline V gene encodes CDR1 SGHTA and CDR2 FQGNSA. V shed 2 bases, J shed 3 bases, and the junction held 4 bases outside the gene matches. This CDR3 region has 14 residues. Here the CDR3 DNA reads TGTGCCAGCAGCTTAAGGCGGGGGAACTACGAGCAGTACGTC. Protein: CASSLRRGNYEQYV.

The CDR3 region has the DNA TGCGCCAGCAGCACCCAGACAGGGGGTTCCGCCGGGGAGCTGTTTTTT. Translating gives CASSTQTGGSAGELFF. V usage is TRBV4-3 and J usage is TRBJ2-2; 9 bases are a match to TRBD1. Germline V CDR1 and CDR2: LGHNA, YSLEER. The junction had 10 bases not matched to a gene; V was cut back by 5 bases and J by 6 bases. There are 16 residues in the CDR3.

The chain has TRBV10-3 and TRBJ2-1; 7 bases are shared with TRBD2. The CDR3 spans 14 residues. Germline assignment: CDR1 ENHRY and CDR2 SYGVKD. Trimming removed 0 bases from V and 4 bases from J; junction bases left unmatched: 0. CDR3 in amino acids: CAISESAGYNEQFF. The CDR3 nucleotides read TGTGCCATCAGTGAGTCAGCGGGATACAATGAGCAGTTCTTC.

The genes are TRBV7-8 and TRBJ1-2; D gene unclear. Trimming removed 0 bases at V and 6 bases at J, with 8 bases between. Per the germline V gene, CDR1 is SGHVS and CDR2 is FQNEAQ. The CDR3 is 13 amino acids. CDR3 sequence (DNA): TGTGCCAGCAGCTTAGCGGGCAGTAATGGCTACACCTTC. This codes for CASSLAGSNGYTF.

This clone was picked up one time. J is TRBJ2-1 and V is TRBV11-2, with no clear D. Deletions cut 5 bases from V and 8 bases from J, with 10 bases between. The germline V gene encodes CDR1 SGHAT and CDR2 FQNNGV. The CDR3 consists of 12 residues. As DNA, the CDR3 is TGTGCCAGCAGCACCCAACAGTATGAGCAGTTCTTC. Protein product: CASSTQQYEQFF.

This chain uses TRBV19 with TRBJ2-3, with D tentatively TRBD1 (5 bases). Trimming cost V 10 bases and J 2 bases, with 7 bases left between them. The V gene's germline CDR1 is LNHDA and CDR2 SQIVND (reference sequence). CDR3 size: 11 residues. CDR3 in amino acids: CAIGATDTQYF. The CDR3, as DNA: TGTGCCATTGGGGCCACAGATACGCAGTATTTT.

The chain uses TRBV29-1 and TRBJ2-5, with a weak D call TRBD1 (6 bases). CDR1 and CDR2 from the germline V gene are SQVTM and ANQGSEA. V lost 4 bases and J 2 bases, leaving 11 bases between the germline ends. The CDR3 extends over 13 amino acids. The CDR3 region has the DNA TGCAGCGTTGGTCAGACAGGACAAGAGACCCAGTACTTC. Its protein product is CSVGQTGQETQYF.

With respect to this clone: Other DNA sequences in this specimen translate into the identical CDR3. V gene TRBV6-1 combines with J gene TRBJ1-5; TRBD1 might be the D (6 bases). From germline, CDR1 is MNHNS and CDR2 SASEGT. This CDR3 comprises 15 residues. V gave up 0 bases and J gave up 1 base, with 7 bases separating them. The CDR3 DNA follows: TGTGCCAGCAGTGAAGCGGGACACAGCAATCAGCCCCAGCATTTT. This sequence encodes CASSEAGHSNQPQHF.

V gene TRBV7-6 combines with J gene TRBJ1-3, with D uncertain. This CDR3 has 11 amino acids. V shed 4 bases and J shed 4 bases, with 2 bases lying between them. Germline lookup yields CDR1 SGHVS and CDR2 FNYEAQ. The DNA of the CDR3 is TGTGCCAGCAGCTCGGGAAACACCATATATTTT. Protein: CASSSGNTIYF.

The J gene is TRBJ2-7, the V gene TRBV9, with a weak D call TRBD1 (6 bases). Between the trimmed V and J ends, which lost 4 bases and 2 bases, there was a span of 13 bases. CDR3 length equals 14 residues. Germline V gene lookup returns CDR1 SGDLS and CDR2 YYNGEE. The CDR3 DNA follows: TGTGCCAGCAGCCCCGAGGACAGACCCTACGAGCAGTACGTC. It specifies CASSPEDRPYEQYV.